There are a few counts of the clone carrying this T cell receptor beta chain. What it binds is not known. The authors ran a second PCR of 7 to 11 cycles using a sample-barcoded 5' primer and a J-beta primer mix. Tagging of each cDNA molecule was performed by a template-switch adaptor with 12 random nucleotides. TCRdb called the 5' RACE reads again in MiXCR, with one record for every CDR3 protein. The table records roughly 560,000 distinct CDR3 sequences, less than 25% of them present only once. The entry originates in a study of blood T cells in healthy people across ages. Findings and limits, study-wide: Naive T cell percentage and TCR beta diversity correlated strongly.

Trimming stripped 5 bases from V and 1 base from J, with 11 bases between. This CDR3 is 13 amino acids long. Germline CDR1 is DFQATT and CDR2 is SNEGSKA (reference sequence). These data are also associated with another study on T cells of mothers and their children. That publication notes: Biologically related mothers and children overlapped slightly more than unrelated pairs, a non-significant difference. Microchimeric T cell clones that persisted were not detected.

The material sequenced was blood. The chain is built from TRBV20-1 and TRBJ1-1; D may be TRBD1 (6 bases). The TCR comes from a boy between 10 and 17 years old in good health. DNA for the CDR3: TGCAGTGCTTTCCAGGACAGGAACACTGAAGCTTTCTTT. Its translation: CSAFQDRNTEAFF.